What follows are 26 T cell receptor beta chains derived from one specimen sequenced in a study of blood T cell repertoires in COVID-19. Assay used: immunoSEQ multiplex PCR; TCRdb lists only in-frame clones, some missing. The table lists 110,000 to 150,000 clones, around 78% of them singletons, with approximately 2% in the top ten. Material for sequencing was peripheral blood. The receptors stem from a woman in her sixties with acute or convalescent COVID-19.

This clone appeared once. This rearrangement joins TRBV12-5 to TRBJ1-6; D remains unclear. The length of the CDR3 is 13 residues. CDR1 and CDR2 (germline): LGHNT, FRNRAP. The V end was cut by 2 bases, the J end by 4 bases, with 3 bases between. The CDR3 DNA reads TGTGCTAGTGGTTTGTCGTATAATTCACCCCTCCACTTT. Translated, it gives CASGLSYNSPLHF.

This rearrangement joins TRBV28 to TRBJ1-2; TRBD1 is a possible D gene (5 bases). V dropped 5 bases and J dropped 4 bases, with 14 bases sitting between them. Germline values: CDR1 MDHEN, CDR2 SYDVKM. The CDR3 has 14 amino acids. CDR3 residues: CASSGIWGGYGYTF. The CDR3 nucleotides read TGTGCCAGCAGTGGTATCTGGGGCGGCTATGGCTACACCTTC.

This clone was observed a single time. J is TRBJ1-3 and V is TRBV19; 9 nucleotides match TRBD1. The CDR3 length is 15 residues. Germline CDR1 LNHDA, CDR2 SQIVND (reference sequence). Trimming at V came to 10 bases and at J to 9 bases, leaving 16 bases not matched to a gene. The CDR3 DNA reads as TGTGCCACCCGTGGGACAGGGCTCACCATCCCCACCATATATTTT. Protein product: CATRGTGLTIPTIYF.

This clone was counted only a few times. The chain links TRBV18 to TRBJ2-4, with 12 bases identical to TRBD2. There are 16 residues in the CDR3. Germline loops: CDR1 KGHSH, CDR2 LQKENI. Germline trimming cut 2 bases from V and 7 bases from J; bases unmatched to any gene: 6. CDR3 sequence: CASSPSTGTSGNIQYF. The CDR3 DNA is TGTGCCAGCTCACCATCAACCGGGACTAGCGGGAACATTCAGTACTTC. The full variable domain, in which reference TRBV18 and TRBJ2-4 provide the parts outside the CDR3, is NAGVMQNPRHLVRRRGQEARLRCSPMKGHSHVYWYRQLPEEGLKFMVYLQKENIIDESGMPKERFSAEFPKEGPSILRIQQVVRGDSAAYFCASSPSTGTSGNIQYFGAGTRLSVL.

V is TRBV28 and J is TRBJ2-7, with D tentatively TRBD1 (6 bases). The CDR3 totals 14 residues. Trimming left V 8 bases short and J 0 bases short, with 14 bases between. Germline V gene sequence: CDR1 MDHEN, CDR2 SYDVKM. CDR3 residues: CASALGAGSYEQYF. Written as DNA, the CDR3 is TGTGCCAGCGCGCTGGGGGCAGGCTCCTACGAGCAGTACTTC.

The V gene is TRBV10-2, the J gene TRBJ2-7; TRBD2 might be the D (6 bases). This CDR3 region has 15 residues. Trimming removed 0 bases at V and 4 bases at J, with 13 bases between. Germline V lookup: CDR1 WSHSY, CDR2 SAAADI. The CDR3 bases are TGCGCCAGCAGTGAGTCCTCGCGGAGGGATTACGAGCAGTACTTC. Residues: CASSESSRRDYEQYF.

The chain links TRBV4-2 to TRBJ2-4; 9 bases are a match to TRBD2. With V trimmed by 0 bases and J by 0 bases, 9 bases remained unmatched. The germline V gene encodes CDR1 LGHNA and CDR2 YNFKEQ. The CDR3 has 19 residues. CDR3 loop: CASSQERIAGVLAKNIQYF. In DNA form, the CDR3 reads TGTGCCAGCAGCCAAGAGAGGATAGCGGGAGTGTTAGCCAAAAACATTCAGTACTTC.

This clone was recorded only once. The CDR3, as DNA: TGTGCCAGCAGTACACTAGCGGCTTACAATGAGCAGTTCTTC. Its protein product is CASSTLAAYNEQFF. J is TRBJ2-1 and V is TRBV6-5; 8 bases map to TRBD2. The CDR3 has 14 amino acids. CDR1 and CDR2 (germline): MNHEY, SVGAGI. Unmatched junction bases numbered 4, after V lost 5 bases and J lost 4 bases.

The chain carries TRBV7-9 and TRBJ2-1; 11 nucleotides line up with TRBD2. Germline V gene sequence: CDR1 SEHNR, CDR2 FQNEAQ (reference sequence). With V trimmed by 5 bases and J by 4 bases, 4 bases remained unmatched. The CDR3 covers 15 residues. This CDR3 reads CASSVLAGGYNEQFF. The DNA for the CDR3 is TGTGCCAGCAGCGTTCTAGCGGGAGGATACAATGAGCAGTTCTTC. Looking up the rest from reference TRBV7-9 and TRBJ2-1 gives the full variable domain: DTGVSQNPRHKITKRGQNVTFRCDPISEHNRLYWYRQTLGQGPEFLTYFQNEAQLEKSRLLSDRFSAERPKGSFSTLEIQRTEQGDSAMYLCASSVLAGGYNEQFFGPGTRLTVL.

This clone was observed a single time. This rearrangement joins TRBV7-2 to TRBJ2-5; D is uncertain. Trimming shortened V by 5 bases and J by 2 bases, and 18 bases separated the two germline ends. The germline V gene encodes CDR1 SGHTA and CDR2 FQGNSA. CDR3 length: 16 residues. The CDR3 region is CASSPPPGSMQETQYF. CDR3 nucleotide sequence: TGTGCCAGCAGCCCACCTCCAGGCAGTATGCAAGAGACCCAGTACTTC.

This clone was counted a few times. V usage is TRBV11-2 and J usage is TRBJ2-1; 11 nucleotides match TRBD2. The trim removed 4 bases at V and 7 bases at J, leaving 12 bases unmatched. Per germline, CDR1 SGHAT and CDR2 FQNNGV. The length of the CDR3 is 17 residues. CDR3 nucleotides: TGTGCCAGCAGCTCCAGCGGGGTACTAGCGGGAGATAATGAGCAGTTCTTC. Its translation: CASSSSGVLAGDNEQFF. Drawing the rest from reference TRBV11-2 and TRBJ2-1, the complete variable domain is EAGVAQSPRYKIIEKRQSVAFWCNPISGHATLYWYQQILGQGPKLLIQFQNNGVVDDSQLPKDRFSAERLKGVDSTLKIQPAKLEDSAVYLCASSSSGVLAGDNEQFFGPGTRLTVL.

This chain links TRBV18 with TRBJ1-1, with 7 nucleotides matching TRBD1. Germline trimming cut 3 bases from V and 1 base from J; bases unmatched to any gene: 5. Germline-derived CDR1 and CDR2 are KGHSH and LQKENI. The CDR3 runs to 15 residues. Here the CDR3 reads CASSPGGQANTEAFF. The CDR3, as DNA: TGTGCCAGCTCACCTGGCGGACAGGCGAACACTGAAGCTTTCTTT.

V gene TRBV27 combines with J gene TRBJ2-1, with D unclear. The length of the CDR3 is 11 residues. V was cut by 7 bases and J by 7 bases, with 8 bases left in between. The germline V gene encodes CDR1 MNHEY and CDR2 SMNVEV (reference sequence). The DNA for the CDR3 is TGTGCCAGCATCAACGGTAATGAGCAGTTCTTC. This gives the protein CASINGNEQFF.

The chain joins TRBV3-1 (or the pseudogene TRBV3-2) to TRBJ1-6; D is possibly TRBD1 (6 bases). The CDR3 is made up of 16 amino acids. V was cut by 1 base and J by 7 bases, with 14 bases left in between. Germline V gives CDR1 LGHDT, CDR2 YNNKEL (reference sequence). The CDR3 DNA reads as TGTGCCAGCAGCCAAGGGTGGCGCAGGGGCAATTCACCCCTCCACTTT. This sequence encodes CASSQGWRRGNSPLHF.

This clone is a singleton in its sample. V is TRBV27 and J is TRBJ1-6; a weak D match, TRBD1 (5 bases). Per germline, CDR1 MNHEY and CDR2 SMNVEV (reference sequence). Trimming removed 2 bases from V and 6 bases from J, with 8 bases in between. The CDR3 has 14 amino acids. CDR3 bases: TGTGCCAGCAGTTTAAAAGGGGTTAATTCACCCCTCCACTTT. This gives the protein CASSLKGVNSPLHF.

This clone was seen a handful of times. The chain employs TRBV5-1 and TRBJ2-7, with 7 bases that match TRBD2. J gave up 3 bases and V 0 bases, and 9 bases lay outside the gene matches. The CDR3 covers 16 residues. Germline CDR1 reads SGHRS; CDR2 reads YFSETQ. The CDR3 sequence is CASSLAPSGDVYEQYF. The CDR3 DNA follows: TGCGCCAGCAGCTTGGCCCCAAGCGGGGACGTCTACGAGCAGTACTTC.

The V and J genes are TRBV19 and TRBJ2-3, with D tentatively TRBD1 (6 bases). Looked up from germline, CDR1 is LNHDA and CDR2 is SQIVND (reference sequence). There are 15 residues in the CDR3. V lost 5 bases, J lost 6 bases, and 18 bases lay in between. The CDR3 spells CASSPTKARGDTQYF. The DNA for the CDR3 is TGTGCCAGTAGTCCAACAAAGGCAAGGGGGGATACGCAGTATTTT.

The gene calls are TRBV3-1 (or the pseudogene TRBV3-2) and TRBJ2-1; the match to TRBD1 covers 12 bases. The CDR3 has 16 amino acids. Germline V CDR1 and CDR2: LGHDT, YNNKEL (reference sequence). V was pared by 5 bases and J by 5 bases, with 7 bases of the junction left unmatched. CDR3 in DNA: TGTGCCAGCAGCAAACCCCGGGACAGGGGGCACAATGAGCAGTTCTTC. Translated: CASSKPRDRGHNEQFF.

The CDR3 DNA reads as TGTGCCATCAGTCTACAGGGATTTATCTACGAGCAGTACTTC. It translates to CAISLQGFIYEQYF. The chain joins TRBV10-3 to TRBJ2-7, with D tentatively TRBD1 (6 bases). V dropped 5 bases and J dropped 3 bases, with 14 bases sitting between them. The CDR3 loop spans 14 amino acids. Germline V lookup: CDR1 ENHRY, CDR2 SYGVKD.

The gene calls are TRBV11-2 and TRBJ2-1; TRBD2 agrees at 12 bases. The trim removed 5 bases at V and 8 bases at J, leaving 10 bases unmatched. Per the germline V gene, CDR1 is SGHAT and CDR2 is FQNNGV. The CDR3 loop spans 16 amino acids. CDR3 sequence (DNA): TGTGCCAGCAGCCGGCGACTAGCGGGAGTACGGGATGAGCAGTTCTTC. The encoded protein is CASSRRLAGVRDEQFF. Using reference TRBV11-2 and TRBJ2-1 for the parts outside the CDR3, the full variable domain is EAGVAQSPRYKIIEKRQSVAFWCNPISGHATLYWYQQILGQGPKLLIQFQNNGVVDDSQLPKDRFSAERLKGVDSTLKIQPAKLEDSAVYLCASSRRLAGVRDEQFFGPGTRLTVL.

The rearrangement uses TRBV19 and TRBJ2-7, with 7 bases identical to TRBD2. This CDR3 is 18 amino acids long. In germline, CDR1 is LNHDA, CDR2 SQIVND (reference sequence). Trimming removed 4 bases from V and 0 bases from J; junction bases left unmatched: 15. The CDR3, as DNA: TGTGCCAGTAGTACCTCCCCTAATAGCGGGCAAAGCTCCTACGAGCAGTACTTC. Amino acid sequence: CASSTSPNSGQSSYEQYF.

A single count supports this clone. The chain couples TRBV12-3 or TRBV12-4 to TRBJ1-5; TRBD1 is a possible D gene (5 bases). The CDR3 has 12 amino acids. Trimming took off 6 bases at V and 2 bases at J, with 5 bases between the two ends. The CDR3: CASRGRNQPQHF. CDR3 in DNA: TGTGCCAGCAGGGGGCGCAATCAGCCCCAGCATTTT.

The V and J genes are TRBV5-1 and TRBJ1-5; a possible D gene is TRBD1 (5 bases). Germline CDR1 reads SGHRS; CDR2 reads YFSETQ. V was clipped by 1 base and J by 3 bases, with 11 bases between them. This CDR3 has 15 residues. CDR3 coding DNA: TGCGCCAGCAGCTTGCTTGGGACTGCCAATCAGCCCCAGCATTTT. This sequence encodes CASSLLGTANQPQHF.

The V and J genes are TRBV14 and TRBJ2-1, with TRBD2 identical over 7 bases. CDR3 length: 14 residues. The V segment lost 3 bases and the J segment 8 bases; nucleotides outside the gene matches: 7. The germline V gene encodes CDR1 SGHDN and CDR2 FVKESK. CDR3 residues: CASSQRLAYHEQFF. As DNA, the CDR3 is TGTGCCAGCAGCCAGAGACTAGCTTACCATGAGCAGTTCTTC.

This clone occurred a few times. This sequence joins TRBV9 and TRBJ2-7, with 9 bases matching TRBD2. The J segment lost 6 bases and the V segment lost 7 bases, leaving 14 bases of the junction unmatched. Germline CDR1 is SGDLS and CDR2 is YYNGEE. CDR3 length: 15 amino acids. DNA for the CDR3: TGTGCCAGCTCGACGGCGGGGACTAGCTCTAGCGAGCAGTACTTC. This translates into CASSTAGTSSSEQYF.

This clone was seen once. The chain carries TRBV6-2 or TRBV6-3 and TRBJ2-1; TRBD2 aligns across 9 bases. Germline V gene data show CDR1 as MNHEY and CDR2 as SVGEGT. Trimming cost V 4 bases and J 0 bases; bases outside gene matches: 10. The CDR3 totals 18 residues. Written as DNA, the CDR3 is TGTGCCAGCAGTTCCCTAGCGGGAATATCTTCCTCCTACAATGAGCAGTTCTTC. It is translated as CASSSLAGISSSYNEQFF.